This entry lists 8 T cell receptor beta chains sequenced from one sample in a study of T cell responses to AZD1222 COVID-19 vaccine. The data were produced by immunoSEQ multiplex PCR, yet TCRdb's version contains in-frame clones alone and is incomplete. The sample lists about 150,000 clones; approximately 95% were seen once. This specimen consisted of peripheral blood, obtained 28 days after the second AZD1222 dose. The receptor source for this set is an adult who received the AZD1222 COVID-19 vaccine.

The gene calls are TRBV29-1 and TRBJ1-1; D is ambiguous. Germline V gene sequence: CDR1 SQVTM, CDR2 ANQGSEA. The V end was cut by 4 bases, the J end by 10 bases, with 10 bases between. The length of the CDR3 is 10 residues. The CDR3 sequence is CSVAGKRAFF. CDR3 nucleotides: TGCAGCGTTGCAGGTAAACGAGCTTTCTTT.

The chain is built from TRBV5-1 and TRBJ2-6; TRBD1 might be the D (6 bases). The CDR3 runs 16 residues. The germline CDR1 and CDR2 sequences are SGHRS and YFSETQ. The V gene lost 4 bases and the J gene lost 1 base, with 12 bases spanning the gap. The CDR3: CASSLSQGSGANVLTF. Written as DNA, the CDR3 is TGCGCCAGCAGCCTCTCACAGGGTTCTGGGGCCAACGTCCTGACTTTC.

This chain joins TRBV27 and TRBJ2-7, with 7 bases aligning to TRBD1. CDR1 is MNHEY, CDR2 SMNVEV, per germline (reference sequence). After removal of 5 bases from V and 4 bases from J, the junction contained 8 bases not matched to a gene. This CDR3 is 14 amino acids long. Here the CDR3 reads CASSPRDRAYEQYF. The CDR3 nucleotides read TGTGCCAGCAGTCCAAGGGACAGAGCGTACGAGCAGTACTTC.

The rearrangement uses TRBV18 and TRBJ2-1, with D perhaps TRBD1 (5 bases). Germline CDR1 KGHSH, CDR2 LQKENI. Trimming shortened V by 1 base and J by 8 bases, and 9 bases separated the two germline ends. The length of the CDR3 is 13 residues. The CDR3 region has the DNA TGTGCCAGCTCACCACGACAGTACCATGAGCAGTTCTTC. Translated: CASSPRQYHEQFF. The variable domain in full, with the rest retrieved from reference TRBV18 and TRBJ2-1, is NAGVMQNPRHLVRRRGQEARLRCSPMKGHSHVYWYRQLPEEGLKFMVYLQKENIIDESGMPKERFSAEFPKEGPSILRIQQVVRGDSAAYFCASSPRQYHEQFFGPGTRLTVL.

In the case of this clone: Other DNA sequences in this specimen translate into the identical CDR3. V and J are TRBV30 and TRBJ2-7, with 11 bases aligning to TRBD1. This CDR3 spans 14 amino acids. With 0 bases clipped from V and 3 bases from J, the junction kept 1 base outside the gene matches. Germline V CDR1 and CDR2: GTSNPN, SVGIG (reference sequence). The CDR3 nucleotides read TGTGCCTGGAGTGTAGGGACAGGGGGCTACGAGCAGTACTTC. Protein: CAWSVGTGGYEQYF.

This sequence joins TRBV10-3 and TRBJ2-7; weak D call: TRBD1 (5 bases). Trimming removed 10 bases from V and 2 bases from J, with 12 bases in between. The germline V gene has CDR1 ENHRY and CDR2 SYGVKD. This CDR3 is 12 amino acids long. The CDR3 region is CATHDSTYEQYF. DNA for the CDR3: TGTGCCACCCATGACAGTACCTACGAGCAGTACTTC.

The chain joins TRBV2 to TRBJ2-3; D uncertain. The CDR3 has 15 residues. Between the trimmed V and J ends, which lost 5 bases and 4 bases, there was a span of 16 bases. The germline CDR1 and CDR2 sequences are SNHLY and FYNNEI. The CDR3 DNA sequence: TGTGCCAGCAGTCAGACAAGGGCCAGCGCAGATACGCAGTATTTT. It encodes CASSQTRASADTQYF.

This chain uses TRBV4-1 with TRBJ2-7; 8 bases match TRBD2. The length of the CDR3 is 15 residues. V lost 2 bases, J lost 3 bases, and 6 bases stayed unmatched. CDR1 and CDR2 from the germline V gene are MGHRA and YSYEKL. The CDR3 DNA follows: TGCGCCAGCAGCCAACACGAGCGGGGGTTCTACGAGCAGTACTTC. This encodes CASSQHERGFYEQYF.